These 16 T cell receptor beta chains originate from one sample sequenced in a study of shared clonotypes between healthy human individuals (dated by TCRdb to 2018 to 2021). The protocol used for the library was the immunoSEQ multiplex PCR assay. In TCRdb, the immuneACCESS table is reduced to in-frame sequences with V and J assigned. These tables do not hold every clone; where another copy was compared, an unresolved V gene accounts for under half, and the others remain unexplained. In this sample the table shows more than 2 million clones, approximately 95% of which occur a single time. Roughly 0.13% of the sample lies in the top ten. The specimen was naive CD4+ T cells sorted from blood. The cell subset or site label on this specimen signifies: CD45RA+ positively selected. These receptors all come from a man between 18 and 35 years old in good health.

This chain joins TRBV9 and TRBJ2-5; D call uncertain. The V end lost 4 bases, the J end lost 4 bases, and 23 bases lay between the germline ends. This CDR3 is 17 amino acids long. Germline assignment: CDR1 SGDLS and CDR2 YYNGEE. The CDR3 bases are TGTGCCAGCAGCCCTACCTCCTCCGCCAGCGTCGGAGAGACCCAGTACTTC. This encodes CASSPTSSASVGETQYF. Variable domain in full (rest from reference TRBV9 and TRBJ2-5): DSGVTQTPKHLITATGQRVTLRCSPRSGDLSVYWYQQSLDQGLQFLIQYYNGEERAKGNILERFSAQQFPDLHSELNLSSLELGDSALYFCASSPTSSASVGETQYFGPGTRLLVL.

The rearrangement links TRBV6-5 to TRBJ1-1, with 7 bases that match TRBD1. CDR3 size: 15 residues. In germline, CDR1 is MNHEY, CDR2 SVGAGI. The junction had 7 bases not matched to a gene; V was cut back by 2 bases and J by 4 bases. CDR3 sequence (DNA): TGTGCCAGCAGTTACAAGGGGGCTTTAGGCACTGAAGCTTTCTTT. As protein: CASSYKGALGTEAFF.

In the case of this clone: Different DNA sequences within this sample yield the same CDR3. The chain uses TRBV5-5 and TRBJ1-4, with 8 bases that match TRBD1. Looked up from germline, CDR1 is SGHKS and CDR2 is YYEKEE (reference sequence). The ends lost 4 bases at V and 8 bases at J; junction bases unmatched: 7. The CDR3 is 14 residues long. The CDR3 DNA follows: TGTGCCAGCAGCCGACAGGGGAAAGGAGAAAAACTGTTTTTT. Its protein is CASSRQGKGEKLFF.

Regarding this clone: At the DNA level, this CDR3 is encoded by other sequences in the same sample as well. This chain uses TRBV5-1 with TRBJ2-1, with TRBD1 as a possible D gene (6 bases). The V gene's germline CDR1 is SGHRS and CDR2 YFSETQ. The V gene lost 4 bases and the J gene lost 2 bases, with 10 bases spanning the gap. This CDR3 is built from 14 residues. CDR3 sequence: CASSPGQTYNEQFF. CDR3 nucleotides: TGCGCCAGCAGCCCGGGACAAACCTACAATGAGCAGTTCTTC. Variable domain in full (rest from reference TRBV5-1 and TRBJ2-1): KAGVTQTPRYLIKTRGQQVTLSCSPISGHRSVSWYQQTPGQGLQFLFEYFSETQRNKGNFPGRFSGRQFSNSRSEMNVSTLELGDSALYLCASSPGQTYNEQFFGPGTRLTVL.

The chain carries TRBV5-4 and TRBJ2-1, with D perhaps matching TRBD2 (5 bases). This CDR3 has 15 residues. The V and J ends lost 6 bases and 4 bases respectively, with 17 bases between them. Germline V gives CDR1 SGHNT, CDR2 YYREEE (reference sequence). This CDR3 reads CASTSPGAVYNEQFF. The CDR3 region has the DNA TGTGCCAGCACCTCACCAGGAGCGGTGTACAATGAGCAGTTCTTC. Full variable domain (missing parts from reference TRBV5-4 and TRBJ2-1): ETGVTQSPTHLIKTRGQQVTLRCSSQSGHNTVSWYQQALGQGPQFIFQYYREEENGRGNFPPRFSGLQFPNYSSELNVNALELDDSALYLCASTSPGAVYNEQFFGPGTRLTVL.

The chain employs TRBV29-1 and TRBJ2-7; 7 nucleotides match TRBD1. There are 11 residues in the CDR3. The germline V gene has CDR1 SQVTM and CDR2 ANQGSEA. Losses at the gene ends were 7 bases for V and 3 bases for J; bases not matched to a gene: 3. CDR3 amino acids: CSAWTGYEQYF. Here the CDR3 DNA reads TGCAGCGCATGGACAGGCTACGAGCAGTACTTC.

This chain links TRBV5-1 with TRBJ2-2; D unclear. V was cut by 0 bases and J by 6 bases, with 9 bases left in between. Germline CDR1 SGHRS, CDR2 YFSETQ. This CDR3 comprises 14 residues. The CDR3 protein is CASSLAYGAGELFF. The CDR3 bases are TGCGCCAGCAGCTTGGCCTACGGCGCCGGGGAGCTGTTTTTT.

The genes are TRBV6-1 and TRBJ2-7, with 13 bases lining up with TRBD2. With 4 bases clipped from V and 4 bases from J, the junction kept 1 base outside the gene matches. CDR3 length: 14 amino acids. CDR1 is MNHNS and CDR2 is SASEGT in the germline V gene. This chain's CDR3 is CASSGTSGSYEQYF. In DNA form, the CDR3 reads TGTGCCAGCAGTGGGACTAGCGGGAGTTACGAGCAGTACTTC.

The genes are TRBV30 and TRBJ1-4; TRBD1 might be the D (5 bases). The germline V and J ends were trimmed by 5 bases and 3 bases, with 16 bases remaining between them. CDR3 length: 15 residues. From germline, CDR1 is GTSNPN and CDR2 SVGIG (reference sequence). CDR3 bases: TGTGCCTGGGGGCCCGGGGCGGAACCTAATGAAAAACTGTTTTTT. It encodes CAWGPGAEPNEKLFF.

The V and J genes are TRBV30 and TRBJ1-3; D not resolved. The CDR3 covers 12 residues. In germline, CDR1 is GTSNPN, CDR2 SVGIG (reference sequence). The ends were cut back, 2 bases at V and 4 bases at J, with 6 bases in the middle. The CDR3 is CAWSSEGNTIYF. The CDR3 DNA reads as TGTGCCTGGAGTAGTGAGGGAAACACCATATATTTT.

Written as DNA, the CDR3 is TGTGCCAGACAGGGTTCCGGGGAGCTGTTTTTT. Amino acid sequence: CARQGSGELFF. The gene calls are TRBV6-4 and TRBJ2-2; D is perhaps TRBD1 (6 bases). The CDR3 is 11 residues long. V lost 9 bases and J lost 6, with 8 bases in between. CDR1 is MRHNA and CDR2 is SNTAGT in the germline V gene.

The sample holds one count of this clone. The CDR3 here is CASSFPYRETGELFF. The CDR3 DNA sequence: TGTGCCAGCAGCTTCCCCTACAGGGAAACCGGGGAGCTGTTTTTT. The chain recombines TRBV7-8 with TRBJ2-2, with a weak D call TRBD1 (6 bases). The germline gives CDR1 SGHVS, CDR2 FQNEAQ. CDR3 length: 15 residues. Trimming removed 3 bases from V and 5 bases from J, with 13 bases in between.

This chain uses TRBV28 with TRBJ2-6; D is uncertain. V lost 6 bases and J lost 3, with 6 bases in between. The germline CDR1 and CDR2 sequences are MDHEN and SYDVKM. The CDR3 sequence is 13 residues long. In DNA, the CDR3 is TGTGCCAGCAGGGGCGTTGGGGCCAACGTCCTGACTTTC. Encoded protein: CASRGVGANVLTF.

The chain combines TRBV29-1 with TRBJ1-1; unclear D gene. Trimming shortened V by 2 bases and J by 0 bases, and 7 bases separated the two germline ends. CDR1 is SQVTM and CDR2 is ANQGSEA in the germline V gene. The CDR3 is 13 amino acids. Here the CDR3 reads CSVELNMNTEAFF. As DNA, the CDR3 is TGCAGCGTTGAACTGAATATGAACACTGAAGCTTTCTTT. The full variable domain, with the rest looked up from reference TRBV29-1 and TRBJ1-1, is SAVISQKPSRDICQRGTSLTIQCQVDSQVTMMFWYRQQPGQSLTLIATANQGSEATYESGFVIDKFPISRPNLTFSTLTVSNMSPEDSSIYLCSVELNMNTEAFFGQGTRLTVV.

This chain uses TRBV14 with TRBJ1-2; D gene uncertain. The germline CDR1 and CDR2 sequences are SGHDN and FVKESK. The CDR3 is 15 residues long. With 1 base removed from V and 3 bases from J, the gap between germline ends came to 12 bases. CDR3 amino acids: CASSQGVLGHYGYTF. The CDR3 nucleotides read TGTGCCAGCAGCCAAGGTGTGCTCGGCCACTATGGCTACACCTTC. The whole variable domain, remainder taken from reference TRBV14 and TRBJ1-2, is EAGVTQFPSHSVIEKGQTVTLRCDPISGHDNLYWYRRVMGKEIKFLLHFVKESKQDESGMPNNRFLAERTGGTYSTLKVQPAELEDSGVYFCASSQGVLGHYGYTFGSGTRLTVV.

The CDR3 protein is CASSRGSVYEQYF. CDR3 nucleotide sequence: TGTGCCAGCAGCCGCGGTTCGGTCTACGAGCAGTACTTC. The J gene is TRBJ2-7, the V gene TRBV27; unclear D gene. The V gene's germline CDR1 is MNHEY and CDR2 SMNVEV (reference sequence). This CDR3 comprises 13 residues. Trimming took 6 bases from V and 3 from J, leaving 12 bases between them.